The next 27 T cell receptor beta chains were all read from a single sample in a study of T-cell reconstitution after alpha-beta-depleted transplantation in children. Using unique molecular identifiers, the investigators prepared the TCRbeta library. MiXCR, run by TCRdb on the PCR reads, gives a single entry per CDR3 protein. The repertoire holds 700,000 or so distinct CDR3 sequences, 10% to 15% seen once, with 0.79% in the top ten. The specimen comprised PBMCs, sampled before TCRalphabeta/CD19-depleted stem cell transplant. The receptor source for this set is a girl aged 2-9 years with congenital amegakaryocytic thrombocytopenia, due to receive a stem cell transplant.

This clonotype was observed a few times. The chain carries TRBV11-1 and TRBJ2-1; D unresolved. V lost 8 bases to trimming and J lost 7 bases, with 24 bases between them. The CDR3 sequence is 16 residues long. CDR1 and CDR2 (germline): SGHAT, FQDESV (reference sequence). CDR3 residues: CASGPQRTPYSNEQFF. The CDR3 region has the DNA TGTGCCAGCGGTCCTCAGCGTACCCCATACTCGAATGAGCAGTTCTTC.

The chain recombines TRBV5-8 with TRBJ2-4, with D uncertain. CDR3 length: 12 amino acids. Germline V lookup: CDR1 SGHTS, CDR2 YDEGEE. The germline V and J ends were trimmed by 7 bases and 8 bases, with 13 bases remaining between them. CDR3 nucleotide sequence: TGTGCCAGCTTTGACTCATCTCACATTCAGTACTTC. Protein product: CASFDSSHIQYF.

This clonotype was seen many times. This chain connects TRBV20-1 to TRBJ2-3; 14 nucleotides match TRBD2. Germline loops: CDR1 DFQATT, CDR2 SNEGSKA (reference sequence). The CDR3 has 15 amino acids. Trimming removed 4 bases from V and 6 bases from J; junction bases left unmatched: 6. The CDR3, as DNA: TGCAGTGCTATGACTAGCGGGAGGGCGCGCGATACGCAGTATTTT. This gives the protein CSAMTSGRARDTQYF.

This clonotype occurred a few times. The rearrangement joins TRBV3-1 to TRBJ2-5; D uncertain. Between the trimmed V and J ends, which lost 0 bases and 1 base, there was a span of 21 bases. The CDR3 has 19 amino acids. Germline V lookup: CDR1 LGHDT, CDR2 YNNKEL (reference sequence). CDR3 sequence: CASSQDYSASSDPQETQYF. DNA for the CDR3: TGTGCCAGCAGCCAAGACTACTCGGCTAGTTCGGATCCCCAAGAGACCCAGTACTTC.

This clonotype was observed at least ten times. The chain couples TRBV6-1 to TRBJ1-5, with unresolved D. Germline V lookup: CDR1 MNHNS, CDR2 SASEGT. The CDR3 is 15 residues long. Trimming shortened V by 10 bases and J by 2 bases, and 18 bases separated the two germline ends. CDR3: CATMSPVRGNQPQHF. The CDR3 nucleotides read TGTGCCACCATGTCACCGGTTAGGGGCAATCAGCCCCAGCATTTT.

Only a few counts were recorded for this clonotype. J is TRBJ2-5 and V is TRBV5-1, with D maybe TRBD2 (6 bases). This CDR3 contains 14 residues. The ends were cut back, 4 bases at V and 1 base at J, with 11 bases in the middle. Germline CDR1 reads SGHRS; CDR2 reads YFSETQ. CDR3 residues: CASSILGGQETQYF. CDR3 nucleotides: TGCGCCAGCAGCATCCTGGGGGGCCAAGAGACCCAGTACTTC.

V and J are TRBV28 and TRBJ2-7, with D unresolved. Germline CDR1 is MDHEN and CDR2 is SYDVKM. The CDR3 spans 14 residues. V was trimmed by 2 bases and J by 4 bases, leaving 12 bases between them. CDR3 sequence (DNA): TGTGCCAGCAGTTTACGGCCCGTTGGTTACGAGCAGTACTTC. It is translated as CASSLRPVGYEQYF.

V and J are TRBV12-3 or TRBV12-4 and TRBJ2-5, with a possible D match to TRBD2 (5 bases). The CDR3 runs to 16 residues. Trimming cost V 8 bases and J 0 bases, with 19 bases left between them. The CDR3 nucleotides read TGTGCCAGCCGGCTCTTTTCCGCCGGGAACCAAGAGACCCAGTACTTC. Translating gives CASRLFSAGNQETQYF.

This clonotype was seen repeatedly, ten times or more. This sequence joins TRBV6-5 and TRBJ2-2; 8 positions agree with TRBD2. From germline, CDR1 is MNHEY and CDR2 SVGAGI. The CDR3 totals 16 residues. The ends lost 4 bases at V and 2 bases at J; junction bases unmatched: 6. This chain's CDR3 is CASSSGGGPNTGELFF. In DNA, the CDR3 is TGTGCCAGCAGTTCGGGCGGGGGGCCTAACACCGGGGAGCTGTTTTTT.

In this sample, this clonotype turned up a few times. The J gene is TRBJ2-3, the V gene TRBV5-5, with 11 bases matching TRBD2. The CDR3 covers 16 residues. Germline V gene lookup returns CDR1 SGHKS and CDR2 YYEKEE (reference sequence). J gave up 5 bases and V 5 bases, and 10 bases lay outside the gene matches. CDR3 DNA: TGTGCCAGCAGTTTGCTTCTAGCGGGAGGAGGAGATACGCAGTATTTT. It codes for CASSLLLAGGGDTQYF.

The table lists this clonotype with a few counts. This chain joins TRBV11-2 and TRBJ2-1; perhaps TRBD2 as D (6 bases). Germline V gene lookup returns CDR1 SGHAT and CDR2 FQNNGV. CDR3 length: 15 residues. V was clipped by 5 bases and J by 3 bases, with 14 bases between them. As DNA, the CDR3 is TGTGCCAGCAGCCAGACTAGTGCCGGCTACAATGAGCAGTTCTTC. It translates to CASSQTSAGYNEQFF.

CDR3 in amino acids: CAIKVSWNTEAFF. In nucleotides, the CDR3 is TGTGCCATCAAGGTCAGTTGGAACACTGAAGCTTTCTTT. V gene TRBV10-3 combines with J gene TRBJ1-1; D is undetermined. This CDR3 region has 13 residues. Germline CDR1 and CDR2: ENHRY and SYGVKD. Trimming removed 7 bases at V and 1 base at J, with 10 bases between.

This clonotype was detected a few times. V and J are TRBV6-1 and TRBJ1-5; D not certain. Germline-derived CDR1 and CDR2 are MNHNS and SASEGT. Trimming took 5 bases from V and 1 from J, leaving 12 bases between them. There are 15 residues in the CDR3. The CDR3 sequence: CASSPTWLSNQPQHF. Here the CDR3 DNA reads TGTGCCAGCAGTCCGACATGGCTAAGCAATCAGCCCCAGCATTTT.

The chain links TRBV19 to TRBJ2-7, with 9 bases lining up with TRBD2. The germline CDR1 and CDR2 sequences are LNHDA and SQIVND (reference sequence). This CDR3 spans 15 amino acids. V lost 3 bases, J lost 5 bases, and 8 bases stayed unmatched. CDR3: CASSIGAGGHDEQYF. The CDR3 region has the DNA TGTGCCAGTAGTATTGGAGCGGGAGGTCACGACGAGCAGTACTTC.

In this sample, this clonotype turned up a few times. The J gene is TRBJ2-1, the V gene TRBV25-1, with TRBD2 identical over 7 bases. Losses at the gene ends were 3 bases for V and 7 bases for J; bases not matched to a gene: 18. The CDR3 has 18 amino acids. From germline, CDR1 is MGHDK and CDR2 SYGVNS. This CDR3 reads CASSDPYISPGGPNEQFF. The DNA of the CDR3 is TGTGCCAGCAGTGATCCTTACATCAGCCCGGGGGGACCAAATGAGCAGTTCTTC.

This clonotype was found many times. The chain uses TRBV20-1 and TRBJ2-5; the match to TRBD2 covers 10 bases. The junction had 8 bases not matched to a gene; V was cut back by 0 bases and J by 4 bases. CDR1 DFQATT and CDR2 SNEGSKA come from the germline V gene (reference sequence). This CDR3 contains 16 residues. DNA of the CDR3: TGCAGTGCTAGAGATCTCCTAGCGGGAGTTTCAGAGACCCAGTACTTC. Its translation is CSARDLLAGVSETQYF.

This clonotype was detected a few times. The chain recombines TRBV24-1 with TRBJ2-7; 9 bases line up with TRBD1. CDR3 length: 16 residues. Unmatched junction bases numbered 8, after V lost 4 bases and J lost 2 bases. Germline lookup yields CDR1 KGHDR and CDR2 SFDVKD. CDR3 in DNA: TGTGCCACCAGTGACCCAAGAGGGGACAGGGCCTACGAGCAGTACTTC. Its protein is CATSDPRGDRAYEQYF.

With regard to this clonotype: It may be a read error: a sequence one base away is much more abundant. The chain has TRBV9 and TRBJ2-1, with D perhaps TRBD2 (6 bases). This CDR3 is 14 amino acids long. The germline CDR1 and CDR2 sequences are SGDLS and YYNGEE. The CDR3 DNA is TGTGCCAGCAGCGTCGAAGCGGACTACAATGAGCCGTTCTTC. Its translation is CASSVEADYNEPFF.

This clonotype was recorded at least ten times. This sequence joins TRBV20-1 and TRBJ1-3; D ambiguous. V lost 3 bases and J 7 bases, leaving 16 bases between the germline ends. The CDR3 sequence is 14 residues long. The germline V gene encodes CDR1 DFQATT and CDR2 SNEGSKA (reference sequence). CDR3 sequence: CSARPDGLPNTIYF. As DNA, the CDR3 is TGCAGTGCTAGGCCAGACGGGCTCCCGAACACCATATATTTT.

This clonotype was detected many times. The CDR3 sequence is CASSLRSGAEAFF. The CDR3 nucleotides are TGCGCCAGCAGCTTAAGATCGGGGGCTGAAGCTTTCTTT. The chain carries TRBV5-1 and TRBJ1-1, with a tentative D call TRBD1 (5 bases). CDR3 length: 13 residues. Germline V gene lookup returns CDR1 SGHRS and CDR2 YFSETQ. The V gene lost 2 bases and the J gene lost 6 bases, with 11 bases spanning the gap.

In this sample, this clonotype turned up many times. The rearrangement uses TRBV12-3 or TRBV12-4 and TRBJ2-2, with a weak D call TRBD1 (6 bases). Deletions cut 5 bases from V and 4 bases from J, with 8 bases between. This CDR3 region has 13 residues. The CDR3 sequence is CASSLRGTGELFF. CDR3 bases: TGTGCCAGCAGTCTCAGGGGCACCGGGGAGCTGTTTTTT.

At least ten counts were recorded for this clonotype. The rearrangement uses TRBV29-1 and TRBJ2-7; D is perhaps TRBD1 (5 bases). In germline, CDR1 is SQVTM, CDR2 ANQGSEA. V dropped 3 bases and J dropped 6 bases, with 12 bases sitting between them. The length of the CDR3 is 12 residues. The CDR3: CSVDTSGREQYF. CDR3 in DNA: TGCAGCGTTGACACTTCAGGGCGCGAGCAGTACTTC.

In this sample, this clonotype turned up a few times. The CDR3 is CALSAAGGISGANVLTF. The DNA of the CDR3 is TGTGCCCTAAGTGCGGCGGGAGGGATCTCTGGGGCCAACGTCCTGACTTTC. The gene calls are TRBV12-3 or TRBV12-4 and TRBJ2-6; 9 nucleotides agree with TRBD2. The CDR3 is 17 residues long. V shed 11 bases, J shed 0 bases, and the junction held 11 bases outside the gene matches.

This clonotype was found many times. The V call is TRBV4-2, the J call TRBJ2-1, with unresolved D. V dropped 0 bases and J dropped 10 bases, with 4 bases sitting between them. CDR3 size: 11 residues. Germline assignment: CDR1 LGHNA and CDR2 YNFKEQ. CDR3 DNA sequence: TGTGCCAGCAGCCAAGATGGCGAGCAGTTCTTC. Amino acid sequence: CASSQDGEQFF.

The chain uses TRBV10-1 and TRBJ2-2; 7 nucleotides match TRBD1. Trimming removed 6 bases from V and 5 bases from J; junction bases left unmatched: 6. CDR1 and CDR2 (germline): WNHNN, SYGVQD (reference sequence). The CDR3 contains 14 residues. This chain's CDR3 is CASSADRATGELFF. CDR3 sequence (DNA): TGCGCCAGCAGCGCAGACAGGGCGACCGGGGAGCTGTTTTTT.

The chain combines TRBV12-3 or TRBV12-4 with TRBJ2-7; 9 positions match TRBD1. V shed 5 bases, J shed 3 bases, and the junction held 8 bases outside the gene matches. The CDR3 loop spans 15 amino acids. The CDR3 reads CASSLDRGLVYEQYF. The CDR3 nucleotides are TGTGCCAGCAGTCTGGACAGGGGATTGGTCTACGAGCAGTACTTC.

This clonotype was detected ten times or more. The CDR3 DNA follows: TGCAGCGTTGGACCGAGGGAGGCTAACTATGGCTACACCTTC. Protein sequence: CSVGPREANYGYTF. The chain is built from TRBV29-1 and TRBJ1-2, with D uncertain. The germline V gene encodes CDR1 SQVTM and CDR2 ANQGSEA. The CDR3 has 14 amino acids. The ends were cut back, 4 bases at V and 0 bases at J, with 12 bases in the middle.